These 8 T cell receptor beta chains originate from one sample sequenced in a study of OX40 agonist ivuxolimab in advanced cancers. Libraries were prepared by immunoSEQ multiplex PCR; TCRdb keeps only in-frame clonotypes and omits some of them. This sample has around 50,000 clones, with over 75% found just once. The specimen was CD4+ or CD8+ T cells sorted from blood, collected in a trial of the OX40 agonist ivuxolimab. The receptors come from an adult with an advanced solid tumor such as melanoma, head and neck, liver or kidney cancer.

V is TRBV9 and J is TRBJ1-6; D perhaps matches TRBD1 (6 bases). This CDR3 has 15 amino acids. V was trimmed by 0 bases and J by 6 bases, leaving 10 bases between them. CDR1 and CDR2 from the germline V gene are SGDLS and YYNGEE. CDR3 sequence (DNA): TGTGCCAGCAGCGTAGCTGGACAGAGTAATTCACCCCTCCACTTT. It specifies CASSVAGQSNSPLHF.

The CDR3 region is CASSQAPTGGQETQYF. The CDR3 DNA follows: TGTGCCAGCAGCCAAGCCCCCACGGGCGGGCAAGAGACCCAGTACTTC. The rearrangement uses TRBV4-2 and TRBJ2-5, with D maybe TRBD2 (5 bases). This CDR3 is built from 16 residues. Germline V gives CDR1 LGHNA, CDR2 YNFKEQ. The V and J ends lost 1 base and 2 bases respectively, with 14 bases between them.

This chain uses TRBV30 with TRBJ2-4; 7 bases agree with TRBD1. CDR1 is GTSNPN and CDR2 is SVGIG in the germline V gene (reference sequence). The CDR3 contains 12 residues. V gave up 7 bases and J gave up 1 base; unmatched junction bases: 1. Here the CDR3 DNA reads TGTGCCTTCAGGGGGGCCAAAAACATTCAGTACTTC. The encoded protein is CAFRGAKNIQYF.

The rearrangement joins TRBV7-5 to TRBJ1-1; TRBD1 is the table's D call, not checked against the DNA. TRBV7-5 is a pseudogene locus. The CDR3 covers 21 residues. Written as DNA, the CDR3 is TGTGCCAGAAGCTTAGAGCGCCAGGGGAAAATCCCCGGGAATGATGGCACTGAAGCTTTCTTT. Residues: CARSLERQGKIPGNDGTEAFF.

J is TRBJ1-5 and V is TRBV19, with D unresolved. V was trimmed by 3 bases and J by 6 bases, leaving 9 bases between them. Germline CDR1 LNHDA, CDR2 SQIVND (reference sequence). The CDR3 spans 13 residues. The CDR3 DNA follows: TGTGCCAGTAGTATCCCAGTAGGTCAGCCCCAGCATTTT. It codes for CASSIPVGQPQHF.

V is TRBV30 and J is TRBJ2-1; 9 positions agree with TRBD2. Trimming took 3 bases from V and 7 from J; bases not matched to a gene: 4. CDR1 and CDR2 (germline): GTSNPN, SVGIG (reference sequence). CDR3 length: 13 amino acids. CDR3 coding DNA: TGTGCCTGGAGCGCTAGCGGGAAGAATGAGCAGTTCTTC. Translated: CAWSASGKNEQFF.

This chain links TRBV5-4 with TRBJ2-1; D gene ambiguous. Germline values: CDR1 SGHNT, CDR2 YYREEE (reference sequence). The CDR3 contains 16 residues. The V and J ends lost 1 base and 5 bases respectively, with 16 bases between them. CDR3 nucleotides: TGTGCCAGCAGCTTGAAAAAGAATTACGGTCACAATGAGCAGTTCTTC. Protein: CASSLKKNYGHNEQFF.

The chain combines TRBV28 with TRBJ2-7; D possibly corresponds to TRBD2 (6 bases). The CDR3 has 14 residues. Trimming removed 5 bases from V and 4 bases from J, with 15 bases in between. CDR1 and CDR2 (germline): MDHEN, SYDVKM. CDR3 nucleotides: TGTGCCAGCAGTCTGGTCGAGGGGAGGTACGAGCAGTACTTC. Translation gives CASSLVEGRYEQYF.